This TCR beta chain stems from a study of CD8+ T cells in alopecia areata. Across the study: Twice a day, 5 to 10 mg of oral tofacitinib was administered to treated patients.

Germline CDR1 MNHNY, CDR2 SVGAGI (reference sequence). The CDR3 has 14 residues. With 8 bases clipped from V and 0 bases from J, the junction kept 7 bases outside the gene matches. Treatment specified: oral pan-JAK inhibitor, 5-10 mg twice daily. This clone appeared a few times. RNA was extracted and reverse transcribed into cDNA as the sequencing template. Using immunoSEQ multiplex PCR, the repertoire was profiled, and TCRdb retains in-frame clones only, with some absent. Of roughly 120,000 clones in the sample, 50% to 75% were seen once. The V gene is TRBV6-6, the J gene TRBJ2-7; TRBD1 matches at 7 bases. The sequence came from a human donor with alopecia areata. Sample: CD8+ T cells sorted from blood, taken at week 4, from a patient treated with tofacitinib. The CDR3 nucleotides are TGTGCCAGCGGTCGGGACAGAAGCTCCTACGAGCAGTACTTC. Translation: CASGRDRSSYEQYF.